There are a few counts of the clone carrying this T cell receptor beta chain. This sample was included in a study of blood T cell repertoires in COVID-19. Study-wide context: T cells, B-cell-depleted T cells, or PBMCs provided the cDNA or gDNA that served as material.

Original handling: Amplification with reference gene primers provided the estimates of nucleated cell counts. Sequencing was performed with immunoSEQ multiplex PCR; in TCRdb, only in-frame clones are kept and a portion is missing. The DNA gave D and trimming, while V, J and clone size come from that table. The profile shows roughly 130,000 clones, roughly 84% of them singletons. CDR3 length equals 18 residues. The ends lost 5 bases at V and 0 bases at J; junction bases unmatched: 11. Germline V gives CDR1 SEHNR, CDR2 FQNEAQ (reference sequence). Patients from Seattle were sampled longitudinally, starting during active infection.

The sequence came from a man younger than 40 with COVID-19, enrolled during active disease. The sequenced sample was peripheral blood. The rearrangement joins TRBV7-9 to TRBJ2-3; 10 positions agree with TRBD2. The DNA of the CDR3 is TGTGCCAGCAGCGGAAGGGGGCTAGCGGGGGTAAGCACAGATACGCAGTATTTT. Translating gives CASSGRGLAGVSTDTQYF.